This passage covers 27 T cell receptor beta chains from one sample sequenced in a study of T-cell memory formation after mild COVID-19. Each CDR3 protein gets one entry after TCRdb re-called the 5' RACE reads with MiXCR. The sample has about 320,000 distinct CDR3 sequences; 14% are singletons. The sample consisted of PBMCs or a T cell subset sorted from them (not recorded which). These receptors all stem from a man younger than 35 who had mild COVID-19 (a few samples of this study predate the infection). Cell type and time point are not known.

The genes are TRBV5-1 and TRBJ2-3; the D gene is possibly TRBD2 (7 bases). Germline V CDR1 and CDR2: SGHRS, YFSETQ. The CDR3 sequence is 15 residues long. The V end was cut by 3 bases, the J end by 4 bases, with 15 bases between. The CDR3 region is CASSSGEGVPDTQYF. In nucleotides, the CDR3 is TGCGCCAGCAGCTCAGGGGAGGGGGTCCCAGATACGCAGTATTTT.

The chain carries TRBV12-3 or TRBV12-4 and TRBJ1-1, with 9 nucleotides matching TRBD1. The CDR3 runs 17 residues. Losses at the gene ends were 6 bases for V and 8 bases for J; bases not matched to a gene: 19. The CDR3 loop reads CASRGTGSEVLTLEAFF. The CDR3 DNA follows: TGTGCCAGCAGGGGGACAGGGTCTGAGGTCTTGACTTTAGAAGCTTTCTTT.

This clonotype was seen only a few times. The rearrangement joins TRBV19 to TRBJ1-1; D is perhaps TRBD1 (5 bases). The CDR3 length is 13 residues. Germline lookup yields CDR1 LNHDA and CDR2 SQIVND (reference sequence). The germline V and J ends were trimmed by 3 bases and 7 bases, with 12 bases remaining between them. CDR3 residues: CASSILRAHEAFF. CDR3 nucleotides: TGTGCCAGTAGTATTCTCAGGGCGCATGAAGCTTTCTTT.

The chain recombines TRBV11-2 with TRBJ2-1, with TRBD2 identical over 9 bases. The length of the CDR3 is 15 residues. Germline assignment: CDR1 SGHAT and CDR2 FQNNGV. V was pared by 4 bases and J by 7 bases, with 8 bases of the junction left unmatched. The CDR3 bases are TGTGCCAGCAGCTCCGAGTTGACTAGCGGAAATGAGCAGTTCTTC. It encodes CASSSELTSGNEQFF.

This chain connects TRBV6-1 to TRBJ2-3; 7 bases agree with TRBD2. The V gene's germline CDR1 is MNHNS and CDR2 SASEGT. V was pared by 5 bases and J by 0 bases, with 14 bases of the junction left unmatched. This CDR3 comprises 18 residues. Here the CDR3 reads CASSTRLLAETSTDTQYF. The CDR3 DNA reads TGTGCCAGCAGTACCAGGCTCCTAGCGGAGACTAGCACAGATACGCAGTATTTT.

This clonotype was observed a handful of times. The gene calls are TRBV6-5 and TRBJ2-7, with D possibly being TRBD1 (6 bases). The CDR3 runs 15 residues. With 6 bases removed from V and 1 base from J, the gap between germline ends came to 16 bases. Germline V gene sequence: CDR1 MNHEY, CDR2 SVGAGI. The CDR3 nucleotides read TGTGCCAGCAGCCCCTCCAGGGGTACTTCCTACGAGCAGTACTTC. This gives the protein CASSPSRGTSYEQYF.

The chain carries TRBV7-6 and TRBJ2-1, with a possible D match to TRBD2 (5 bases). V lost 1 base to trimming and J lost 0 bases, with 16 bases between them. The CDR3 is 18 residues long. Germline CDR1 reads SGHVS; CDR2 reads FNYEAQ. DNA of the CDR3: TGTGCCAGCAGCTTAGAAGCCCCGGGATCGAGCTCCTACAATGAGCAGTTCTTC. It translates to CASSLEAPGSSSYNEQFF.

This CDR3 is CASSSVTSGFLTDTQYF. The CDR3 coding sequence is TGTGCCAGCAGCTCCGTCACTAGCGGGTTTCTCACAGATACGCAGTATTTT. The chain is built from TRBV7-9 and TRBJ2-3; 9 positions match TRBD2. The germline gives CDR1 SEHNR, CDR2 FQNEAQ (reference sequence). V shed 4 bases and J 2 bases; nucleotides not matched to a gene: 10. CDR3 length: 17 residues. The whole variable domain, filled in from reference TRBV7-9 and TRBJ2-3, reads DTGVSQNPRHKITKRGQNVTFRCDPISEHNRLYWYRQTLGQGPEFLTYFQNEAQLEKSRLLSDRFSAERPKGSFSTLEIQRTEQGDSAMYLCASSSVTSGFLTDTQYFGPGTRLTVL.

This clonotype has more than one count but fewer than ten. The genes are TRBV7-9 and TRBJ1-2; perhaps TRBD1 as D (5 bases). The CDR3 totals 17 residues. In germline, CDR1 is SEHNR, CDR2 FQNEAQ (reference sequence). V gave up 7 bases and J gave up 2 bases, with 23 bases separating them. This CDR3 reads CASIPTDTAYYNYGYTF. The CDR3 nucleotides read TGTGCCAGCATCCCGACAGATACTGCTTACTACAACTATGGCTACACCTTC.

This clonotype was counted between two and nine times. The genes are TRBV6-5 and TRBJ2-5, with D perhaps being TRBD1 or TRBD2 (5 bases each). Between the trimmed V and J ends, which lost 4 bases and 7 bases, there was a span of 16 bases. This CDR3 is 14 amino acids long. Germline loops: CDR1 MNHEY, CDR2 SVGAGI. For the CDR3, the DNA is TGTGCCAGCAGTTCTATGACTACCACAGGGACCCAGTACTTC. This translates into CASSSMTTTGTQYF.

The chain couples TRBV7-6 to TRBJ2-1; 7 nucleotides match TRBD1. The CDR3 contains 16 residues. The J segment lost 4 bases and the V segment lost 4 bases, leaving 10 bases of the junction unmatched. Looked up from germline, CDR1 is SGHVS and CDR2 is FNYEAQ. This CDR3 is CASSSPWGQKYNEQFF. The CDR3 DNA follows: TGTGCCAGCAGCTCCCCATGGGGACAGAAATACAATGAGCAGTTCTTC.

This clonotype was seen a few times. This rearrangement joins TRBV12-3 or TRBV12-4 to TRBJ1-1; the D is unclear. V was cut by 6 bases and J by 5 bases, with 16 bases left in between. The CDR3 consists of 14 residues. The CDR3 nucleotides read TGTGCCAGCAGCCCTGACCTGGTTGGTACTGAAGCTTTCTTT. Protein sequence: CASSPDLVGTEAFF.

V is TRBV11-2 and J is TRBJ2-3, with TRBD2 matching over 8 bases. Germline loops: CDR1 SGHAT, CDR2 FQNNGV. The ends lost 4 bases at V and 2 bases at J; junction bases unmatched: 8. This CDR3 comprises 16 residues. The CDR3 sequence: CASSSGASGYTDTQYF. CDR3 DNA sequence: TGTGCCAGCAGCTCCGGCGCTAGCGGGTACACAGATACGCAGTATTTT.

A few counts support this clonotype. The chain employs TRBV7-8 and TRBJ2-7; D not resolved. V lost 2 bases, J lost 2 bases, and 10 bases lay in between. The CDR3 length is 14 residues. Germline V lookup: CDR1 SGHVS, CDR2 FQNEAQ. CDR3 coding DNA: TGTGCCAGCAGCTTAAGGAGCCAGACCTACGAGCAGTACGTC. Translated, it gives CASSLRSQTYEQYV.

The chain uses TRBV19 and TRBJ1-2, with unresolved D. From germline, CDR1 is LNHDA and CDR2 SQIVND (reference sequence). With 5 bases removed from V and 2 bases from J, the gap between germline ends came to 12 bases. The CDR3 is 14 residues long. CDR3 coding DNA: TGTGCCAGTAGTTCGCCGGGGTTAAACTATGGCTACACCTTC. This translates into CASSSPGLNYGYTF.

The rearrangement joins TRBV29-1 to TRBJ2-5; 9 bases are a match to TRBD2. The germline gives CDR1 SQVTM, CDR2 ANQGSEA. After removal of 5 bases from V and 7 bases from J, the junction contained 5 bases not matched to a gene. The CDR3 has 12 residues. CDR3 protein: CSVLAGEGTQYF. CDR3 bases: TGCAGCGTTTTAGCGGGGGAGGGGACCCAGTACTTC.

This clonotype has only a few counts. The J gene is TRBJ2-6, the V gene TRBV6-1, with 8 positions matching TRBD1. The CDR3 covers 19 residues. The V gene end was trimmed by 5 bases and the J gene end by 1 base; junction bases not matched to a gene: 13. Looked up from germline, CDR1 is MNHNS and CDR2 is SASEGT. CDR3 DNA sequence: TGTGCCAGCAGTCCACGAACGGGCAGGACAGGGTCTGGGGCCAACGTCCTGACTTTC. It translates to CASSPRTGRTGSGANVLTF.

V gene TRBV12-3 or TRBV12-4 combines with J gene TRBJ2-5; TRBD2 aligns across 10 bases. Germline trimming cut 7 bases from V and 2 bases from J; bases unmatched to any gene: 10. CDR3 length: 16 amino acids. CDR3 sequence: CASNWGSGGPQETQYF. The CDR3 coding sequence is TGTGCCAGCAACTGGGGTAGCGGGGGGCCACAAGAGACCCAGTACTTC.

The CDR3 DNA follows: TGTGCCAGCTCACTACAGGGGCCATCCTATGGCTACACCTTC. Encoded protein: CASSLQGPSYGYTF. The chain carries TRBV18 and TRBJ1-2, with 7 positions matching TRBD1. Germline CDR1 KGHSH, CDR2 LQKENI. The CDR3 loop spans 14 amino acids. Losses at the gene ends were 4 bases for V and 4 bases for J; bases not matched to a gene: 6.

This clonotype was recorded a few times. The chain uses TRBV5-1 and TRBJ1-6; TRBD1 might be the D (5 bases). Trimming left V 3 bases short and J 5 bases short, with 9 bases between. The CDR3 extends over 14 amino acids. Germline CDR1 and CDR2: SGHRS and YFSETQ. This CDR3 is CASSSKTDNSPLHF. The DNA of the CDR3 is TGCGCCAGCAGCTCAAAGACAGATAATTCACCCCTCCACTTT.

V gene TRBV5-4 combines with J gene TRBJ2-3; 10 bases are a match to TRBD2. CDR1 is SGHNT, CDR2 YYREEE, per germline (reference sequence). J gave up 7 bases and V 7 bases, and 12 bases lay outside the gene matches. The CDR3 sequence is 15 residues long. The CDR3 region has the DNA TGTGCCAGCGGATCAGGGATAGCGGGGGGACATACGCAGTATTTT. Protein product: CASGSGIAGGHTQYF.

This clonotype was seen a handful of times. In DNA form, the CDR3 reads TGCAGTGCTAGCGCAGGGGGCTCATCAGATACGCAGTATTTT. As protein: CSASAGGSSDTQYF. V gene TRBV20-1 combines with J gene TRBJ2-3; 8 bases are shared with TRBD1. CDR1 and CDR2 (germline): DFQATT, SNEGSKA (reference sequence). The CDR3 covers 14 residues. Trimming removed 3 bases from V and 4 bases from J; junction bases left unmatched: 6.

This chain links TRBV29-1 with TRBJ1-2, with D hard to call. V was trimmed by 4 bases and J by 4 bases, leaving 7 bases between them. Germline CDR1 and CDR2: SQVTM and ANQGSEA. The CDR3 has 11 residues. The DNA for the CDR3 is TGCAGCGTTGGAGGATCCTATGGCTACACCTTC. It encodes CSVGGSYGYTF. Supplemented by reference TRBV29-1 and TRBJ1-2, the full variable domain reads SAVISQKPSRDICQRGTSLTIQCQVDSQVTMMFWYRQQPGQSLTLIATANQGSEATYESGFVIDKFPISRPNLTFSTLTVSNMSPEDSSIYLCSVGGSYGYTFGSGTRLTVV.

J is TRBJ1-2 and V is TRBV10-3; 9 nucleotides match TRBD1. V shed 7 bases, J shed 8 bases, and the junction held 5 bases outside the gene matches. Germline V gene data show CDR1 as ENHRY and CDR2 as SYGVKD. The CDR3 has 12 residues. The CDR3 is CAITGTGNGYTF. The CDR3 DNA follows: TGTGCCATCACCGGGACAGGGAACGGCTACACCTTC.

Ten or more counts support this clonotype. V usage is TRBV20-1 and J usage is TRBJ1-5; D not certain. V was cut by 0 bases and J by 7 bases, with 16 bases left in between. The germline V gene has CDR1 DFQATT and CDR2 SNEGSKA (reference sequence). The CDR3 is 15 amino acids. The CDR3 spells CSARDFGSGRQPQHF. The DNA for the CDR3 is TGCAGTGCTAGAGATTTCGGCTCCGGGCGGCAGCCCCAGCATTTT.

There are a few counts of this clonotype. This rearrangement joins TRBV3-1 to TRBJ2-1, with 9 nucleotides matching TRBD2. The CDR3 covers 14 residues. Germline V gives CDR1 LGHDT, CDR2 YNNKEL (reference sequence). V shed 1 base, J shed 6 bases, and the junction held 1 base outside the gene matches. The chain's CDR3 is CASSQGTSVNEQFF. As DNA, the CDR3 is TGTGCCAGCAGCCAAGGGACTAGCGTCAATGAGCAGTTCTTC.

The CDR3 loop reads CASSQVRFRDPDTQYF. The CDR3 DNA reads as TGCGCCAGCAGCCAAGTCCGGTTTAGAGATCCAGATACGCAGTATTTT. This chain uses TRBV4-1 with TRBJ2-3, with D unclear. The V and J ends lost 1 base and 4 bases respectively, with 15 bases between them. Germline assignment: CDR1 MGHRA and CDR2 YSYEKL. This CDR3 region has 16 residues.